These T cell receptor beta chains were read from a single sample in a study of identical twins. MiXCR was run by TCRdb on the 5' RACE reads, yielding one entry per CDR3 protein. The table shows roughly 1.6 million distinct CDR3 sequences, with 32% occurring only once. Sequenced sample: cord blood. These receptor sequences come from a newborn girl in good health. Both conserved end residues are part of each CDR3. Fields, in order: clone size, J gene, CDR3 length, V gene, D gene, CDR3 DNA, CDR3 protein. A D gene is named only where the DNA matches it firmly. Size values are once, few and many counts, or a class for expanded clones, and some rows have none.

clone_size: -; j_call: TRBJ2-5; cdr3_length: 14; v_call: TRBV4-1; d_call: TRBD1; cdr3_nt: TGCGCCAGCAGCCAAAGGACAGGGAGGGAGACCCAGTACTTC; cdr3_aa: CASSQRTGRETQYF
clone_size: few; j_call: TRBJ2-3; cdr3_length: 17; v_call: TRBV10-1; d_call: -; cdr3_nt: TGCGCCAGCAGTGAGTGGCAGGGCCCACGGCACACAGATACGCAGTATTTT; cdr3_aa: CASSEWQGPRHTDTQYF
clone_size: few; j_call: TRBJ1-5; cdr3_length: 14; v_call: TRBV7-2; d_call: -; cdr3_nt: TGTGCCAGCAGCTTACGGGGGTTCGGGCAGCCCCAGCATTTT; cdr3_aa: CASSLRGFGQPQHF
clone_size: -; j_call: TRBJ1-6; cdr3_length: 14; v_call: TRBV5-1; d_call: TRBD1; cdr3_nt: TGCGCCAGCAGCCCGGACAGGGAGAATTCACCCCTCCACTTT; cdr3_aa: CASSPDRENSPLHF
clone_size: few; j_call: TRBJ1-5; cdr3_length: 13; v_call: TRBV20-1; d_call: -; cdr3_nt: TGCAGTGCCCTGACAGGTATTAATCAGCCCCAGCATTTT; cdr3_aa: CSALTGINQPQHF
clone_size: -; j_call: TRBJ2-3; cdr3_length: 14; v_call: TRBV20-1; d_call: -; cdr3_nt: TGCAGTGCCTCAGCCAGGGGCCGCACAGATACGCAGTATTTT; cdr3_aa: CSASARGRTDTQYF
clone_size: -; j_call: TRBJ1-2; cdr3_length: 12; v_call: TRBV29-1; d_call: TRBD1; cdr3_nt: TGCAGCCCACAGGGGGGTGACTATGGCTACACCTTC; cdr3_aa: CSPQGGDYGYTF
clone_size: -; j_call: TRBJ1-2; cdr3_length: 16; v_call: TRBV20-1; d_call: TRBD1; cdr3_nt: TGCAGTGCTAGACCTACTACAGGGGTCTTTGGCTATGGCTACACCTTC; cdr3_aa: CSARPTTGVFGYGYTF
clone_size: -; j_call: TRBJ1-5; cdr3_length: 16; v_call: TRBV20-1; d_call: -; cdr3_nt: TGCAGTGCTAGCCTGGCCCAACAGGGTAGCAATCAGCCCCAGCATTTT; cdr3_aa: CSASLAQQGSNQPQHF
clone_size: -; j_call: TRBJ2-7; cdr3_length: 13; v_call: TRBV20-1; d_call: -; cdr3_nt: TGCAGTGCTGCCCTGACTAGGCCCTACGAGCAGTACTTC; cdr3_aa: CSAALTRPYEQYF
clone_size: many; j_call: TRBJ2-7; cdr3_length: 16; v_call: TRBV28; d_call: TRBD2; cdr3_nt: TGTGCCAGCAGTTTAAATAGCCTAGCGGGAGACTACGAGCAGTACTTC; cdr3_aa: CASSLNSLAGDYEQYF
clone_size: -; j_call: TRBJ2-3; cdr3_length: 15; v_call: TRBV5-1; d_call: -; cdr3_nt: TGCACCAGCAGCTTGGCAGAGTTTAGCACAGATACGCAGTATTTT; cdr3_aa: CTSSLAEFSTDTQYF
clone_size: -; j_call: TRBJ2-2; cdr3_length: 15; v_call: TRBV4-2; d_call: TRBD2; cdr3_nt: TGTGCCAGCAGCCAAGGCGGGGGGGCCACCGGGGAGCTGTTTTTT; cdr3_aa: CASSQGGGATGELFF
clone_size: -; j_call: TRBJ1-4; cdr3_length: 15; v_call: TRBV6-1; d_call: -; cdr3_nt: TGTGCCAGCAGTGACAGGGGACGAGCGAATGAAAAACTGTTTTTT; cdr3_aa: CASSDRGRANEKLFF
clone_size: few; j_call: TRBJ2-2; cdr3_length: 16; v_call: TRBV5-1; d_call: TRBD2; cdr3_nt: TGCGCCAGCAGCAAAGGACTAGCGGGACTTCACGGGGAGCTGTTTTTT; cdr3_aa: CASSKGLAGLHGELFF
clone_size: many; j_call: TRBJ1-2; cdr3_length: 13; v_call: TRBV29-1; d_call: -; cdr3_nt: TGCAGCGTTGGAGACGGCACCATCTATGGCTACACCTTC; cdr3_aa: CSVGDGTIYGYTF
clone_size: -; j_call: TRBJ2-7; cdr3_length: 15; v_call: TRBV3-1; d_call: -; cdr3_nt: TGTGCCAGCAGCCATGATTTGGGGGGCTCCTACGAGCAGTACTTC; cdr3_aa: CASSHDLGGSYEQYF